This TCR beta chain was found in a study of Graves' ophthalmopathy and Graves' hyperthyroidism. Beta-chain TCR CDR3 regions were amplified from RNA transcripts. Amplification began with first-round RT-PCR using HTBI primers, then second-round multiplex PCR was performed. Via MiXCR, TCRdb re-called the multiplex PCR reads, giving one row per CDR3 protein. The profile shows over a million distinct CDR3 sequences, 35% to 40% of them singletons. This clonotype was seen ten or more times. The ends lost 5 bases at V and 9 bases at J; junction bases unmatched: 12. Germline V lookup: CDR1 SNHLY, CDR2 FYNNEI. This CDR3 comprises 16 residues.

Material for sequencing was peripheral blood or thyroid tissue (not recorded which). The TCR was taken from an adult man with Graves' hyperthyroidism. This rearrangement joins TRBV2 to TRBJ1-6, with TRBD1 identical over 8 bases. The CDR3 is CASSPRRNGQGSPLHF. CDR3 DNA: TGTGCCAGCAGTCCACGACGGAACGGACAGGGTTCACCCCTCCACTTT.